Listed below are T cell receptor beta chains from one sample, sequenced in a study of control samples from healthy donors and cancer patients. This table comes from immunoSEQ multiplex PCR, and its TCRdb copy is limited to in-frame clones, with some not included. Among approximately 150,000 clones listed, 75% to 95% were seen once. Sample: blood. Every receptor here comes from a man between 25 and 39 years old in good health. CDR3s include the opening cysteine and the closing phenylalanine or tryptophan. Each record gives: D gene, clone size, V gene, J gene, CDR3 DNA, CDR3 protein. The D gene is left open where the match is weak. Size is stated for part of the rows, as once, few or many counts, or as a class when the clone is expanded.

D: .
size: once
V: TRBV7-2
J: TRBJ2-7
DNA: TGTGCCAGCAGCTTAATCACATCACACGAGCAGTACTTC
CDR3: CASSLITSHEQYF

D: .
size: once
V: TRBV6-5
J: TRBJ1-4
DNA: TGTGCCAGCAGTTACTCGATGCGGGGAGAGGAACTGTTTTTT
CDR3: CASSYSMRGEELFF

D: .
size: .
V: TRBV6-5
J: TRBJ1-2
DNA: TGTGCCAGCAGTTACGGCCCACAGACTAACAACTATGGCTACACCTTC
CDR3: CASSYGPQTNNYGYTF

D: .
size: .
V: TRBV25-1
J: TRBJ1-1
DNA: TGTGCCAGCAGTGAACCAGGGAAAAGTGGGAGTGGAGCTTTCTTT
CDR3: CASSEPGKSGSGAFF

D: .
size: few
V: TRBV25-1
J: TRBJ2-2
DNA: TGTGCCAGCAGTGAGGGCACAGGTGAAGCCGCCGGGGAGCTGTTTTTT
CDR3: CASSEGTGEAAGELFF

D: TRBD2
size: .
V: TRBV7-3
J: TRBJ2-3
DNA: TGTGCCAGCAGCTCTAGCGGGGGGGCGAATACGCAGTATTTT
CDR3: CASSSSGGANTQYF

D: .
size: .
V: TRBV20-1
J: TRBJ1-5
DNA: TGCAGTGCTAGTGCAGGGGTGAGTCAGCCCCAGCATTTT
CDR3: CSASAGVSQPQHF

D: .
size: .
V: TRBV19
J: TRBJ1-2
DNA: TGTGCCAGTAGTTCACAGGCTAACTATGGCTACACCTTC
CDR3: CASSSQANYGYTF

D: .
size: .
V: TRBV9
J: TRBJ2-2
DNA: TGTGCCAGCCAAAGTAGTGGGGTAAACACCGGGGAGCTGTTTTTT
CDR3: CASQSSGVNTGELFF

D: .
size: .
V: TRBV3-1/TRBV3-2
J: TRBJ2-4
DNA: TGTGCCAGCAGCCAAACAAGGGCCGTCAACATTCAGTACTTC
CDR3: CASSQTRAVNIQYF

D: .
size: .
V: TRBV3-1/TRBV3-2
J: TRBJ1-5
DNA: TGTGCCAGCAGCCGGGGAAGAAAGCAGCCCCAGCATTTT
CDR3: CASSRGRKQPQHF

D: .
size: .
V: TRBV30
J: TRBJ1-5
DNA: TGTGCCTGGAGCTCACAGGGAGATCAGCCCCAGCATTTT
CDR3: CAWSSQGDQPQHF

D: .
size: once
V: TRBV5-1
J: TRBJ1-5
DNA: TGCGCCAGCAGCTTGGATGGGCTAGGCAATCAGCCCCAGCATTTT
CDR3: CASSLDGLGNQPQHF

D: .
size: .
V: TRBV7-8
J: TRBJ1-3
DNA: TGTGCCAGCAGCTTAGGCCACGCCGGGACAATGGGCAACACCATATATTTT
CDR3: CASSLGHAGTMGNTIYF

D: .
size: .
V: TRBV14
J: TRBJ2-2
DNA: TGTGCCAGCAGCCGTTCAGGGGTGGACGGGGAGCTGTTTTTT
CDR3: CASSRSGVDGELFF

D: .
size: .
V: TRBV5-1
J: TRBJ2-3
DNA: TGCGCCAGCAGGAGGGCGAGGGGAACAGATACGCAGTATTTT
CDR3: CASRRARGTDTQYF

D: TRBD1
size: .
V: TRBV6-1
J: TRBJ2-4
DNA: TGTGCCAGCAGTGAGAGGGGGCGCGCTATAGACATTCAGTACTTC
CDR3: CASSERGRAIDIQYF

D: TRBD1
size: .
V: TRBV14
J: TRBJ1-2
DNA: TGTGCCAGCAGCCAAGCGACAGGGGGCCCGCTCAACTATGGCTACACCTTC
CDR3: CASSQATGGPLNYGYTF

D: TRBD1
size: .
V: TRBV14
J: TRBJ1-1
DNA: TGTGCCAGCAGAGTAACAGGGGACACTGAAGCTTTCTTT
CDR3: CASRVTGDTEAFF

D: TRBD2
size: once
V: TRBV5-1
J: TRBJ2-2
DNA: TGCGCCAGCAGCTTGGCCGAGCGGGGGTTGGAAGGGGAGCTGTTTTTT
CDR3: CASSLAERGLEGELFF

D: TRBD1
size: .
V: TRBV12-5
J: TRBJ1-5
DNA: TGTGCTAGTGGTTTGGGACAGGGGAGTCAGCCCCAGCATTTT
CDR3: CASGLGQGSQPQHF

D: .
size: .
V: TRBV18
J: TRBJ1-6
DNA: TGTGCCAGCTCACCGCTGGACCCCCGCAATTCACCCCTCCACTTT
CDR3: CASSPLDPRNSPLHF

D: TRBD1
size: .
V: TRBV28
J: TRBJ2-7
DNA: TGTGCCAGCAGTTTTAGGACAGGGAGTCGTTTACAGTACTTC
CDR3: CASSFRTGSRLQYF

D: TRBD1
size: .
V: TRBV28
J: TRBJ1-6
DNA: TGTGCCAGCAGTTATCCGGGACAGGGGACACCCCTCCACTTT
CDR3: CASSYPGQGTPLHF

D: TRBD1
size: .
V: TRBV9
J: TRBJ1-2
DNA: TGTGCCAGCAGCGTAGGACAGGGAGGATATGGCTACACCTTC
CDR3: CASSVGQGGYGYTF

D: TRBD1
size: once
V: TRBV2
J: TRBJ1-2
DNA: TGTGCCAGCCTCTCGACAGGGAGATATGGCTACACCTTC
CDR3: CASLSTGRYGYTF

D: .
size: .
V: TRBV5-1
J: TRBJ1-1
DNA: TGCGCCAGCAGCTTGGGCAGAAACACTGAAGCTTTCTTT
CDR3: CASSLGRNTEAFF